A selection of T cell receptor beta chains follows, all from one sample in a study of naive and memory T cell subsets. TCRdb reprocessed the UMI-ligation and nested PCR reads via MiXCR and lists one record per CDR3 protein. The sample lists 20,000 to 25,000 distinct CDR3 sequences, approximately 6.5% occurring once. Sequencing used skin, obtained from a tuberculin skin test site. These TCRs come from an adult in good health. Each CDR3 is given with its conserved first and last residue. A D gene is named only where the DNA matches it firmly. Some rows have no size entry. The others give once, few or many, or a class for an expanded clone.

v_call: TRBV24-1; j_call: TRBJ2-2; clone_size: many; d_call: .; cdr3_aa: CATSASVTGELFF; cdr3_nt: TGTGCCACTTCAGCGTCTGTAACCGGGGAGCTGTTTTTT
v_call: TRBV7-2; j_call: TRBJ1-1; clone_size: few; d_call: .; cdr3_aa: CASSLGSARTEAFF; cdr3_nt: TGTGCCAGCAGCTTAGGCTCCGCGAGGACTGAAGCTTTCTTT
v_call: TRBV29-1; j_call: TRBJ1-2; clone_size: many; d_call: .; cdr3_aa: CSVVSPANYGYTF; cdr3_nt: TGCAGCGTTGTGAGCCCCGCTAACTATGGCTACACCTTC
v_call: TRBV7-9; j_call: TRBJ2-1; clone_size: many; d_call: TRBD2; cdr3_aa: CASSSRLAGDEQFF; cdr3_nt: TGTGCCAGCAGCTCCCGACTAGCGGGAGATGAGCAGTTCTTC
v_call: TRBV5-4; j_call: TRBJ2-5; clone_size: few; d_call: .; cdr3_aa: CASSEPQGATETQYF; cdr3_nt: TGTGCCAGCAGCGAACCTCAGGGTGCTACAGAGACCCAGTACTTC
v_call: TRBV7-2; j_call: TRBJ2-1; clone_size: many; d_call: TRBD1; cdr3_aa: CASSFRSTGTSNEQFF; cdr3_nt: TGTGCCAGCAGCTTTAGGTCGACAGGGACGAGCAATGAGCAGTTCTTC
v_call: TRBV20-1; j_call: TRBJ1-2; clone_size: few; d_call: TRBD1; cdr3_aa: CSAHFSDRDYGYTF; cdr3_nt: TGCAGTGCTCACTTCAGCGACAGGGACTATGGCTACACCTTC
v_call: TRBV6-5; j_call: TRBJ2-7; clone_size: many; d_call: .; cdr3_aa: CASSYSRRLYF; cdr3_nt: TGTGCCAGCAGTTACTCTAGGAGACTGTACTTC
v_call: TRBV9; j_call: TRBJ2-3; clone_size: few; d_call: TRBD2; cdr3_aa: CASSARLAGGFTDTQYF; cdr3_nt: TGTGCCAGCAGCGCAAGACTAGCGGGAGGGTTCACAGATACGCAGTATTTT
v_call: TRBV7-2; j_call: TRBJ2-7; clone_size: few; d_call: TRBD1; cdr3_aa: CASSFWGQGYEQYF; cdr3_nt: TGTGCCAGCAGCTTTTGGGGACAGGGCTACGAGCAGTACTTC
v_call: TRBV28; j_call: TRBJ1-5; clone_size: many; d_call: .; cdr3_aa: CATGPNSNQPQHF; cdr3_nt: TGTGCCACCGGTCCAAATAGCAATCAGCCCCAGCATTTT
v_call: TRBV28; j_call: TRBJ1-5; clone_size: .; d_call: .; cdr3_aa: CASSLPSDRTDFYSNQPQHF; cdr3_nt: TGTGCCAGCAGTTTACCCTCCGACCGGACAGACTTTTATAGCAATCAGCCCCAGCATTTT
v_call: TRBV4-3; j_call: TRBJ1-5; clone_size: few; d_call: .; cdr3_aa: CASSQDGRGMQPQHF; cdr3_nt: TGCGCCAGCAGCCAAGATGGTAGGGGGATGCAGCCCCAGCATTTT
v_call: TRBV29-1; j_call: TRBJ2-3; clone_size: many; d_call: .; cdr3_aa: CSVEGQEDTQYF; cdr3_nt: TGCAGCGTAGAGGGCCAGGAAGATACGCAGTATTTT
v_call: TRBV7-2; j_call: TRBJ2-7; clone_size: many; d_call: .; cdr3_aa: CASSPGSYSYEQYF; cdr3_nt: TGTGCCAGCAGCCCGGGCAGTTACTCCTACGAGCAGTACTTC
v_call: TRBV2; j_call: TRBJ2-1; clone_size: many; d_call: .; cdr3_aa: CASKEGLANEQFF; cdr3_nt: TGTGCCAGCAAGGAAGGGCTAGCTAATGAGCAGTTCTTC
v_call: TRBV12-3/TRBV12-4; j_call: TRBJ1-1; clone_size: few; d_call: .; cdr3_aa: CASRWDRNTEAFF; cdr3_nt: TGTGCCAGCAGGTGGGACCGGAACACTGAAGCTTTCTTT
v_call: TRBV20-1; j_call: TRBJ1-2; clone_size: many; d_call: TRBD1; cdr3_aa: CSARVGQGYGYTF; cdr3_nt: TGCAGTGCTAGAGTCGGACAGGGGTATGGCTACACCTTC
v_call: TRBV6-2/TRBV6-3; j_call: TRBJ2-4; clone_size: few; d_call: .; cdr3_aa: CASSSKGRSKNIQYF; cdr3_nt: TGTGCCAGCAGTTCCAAGGGCAGGAGCAAAAACATTCAGTACTTC
v_call: TRBV7-8; j_call: TRBJ1-2; clone_size: few; d_call: .; cdr3_aa: CASSLWNPTDYYGYTF; cdr3_nt: TGTGCCAGCAGCTTATGGAACCCGACAGACTACTATGGCTACACCTTC
v_call: TRBV2; j_call: TRBJ2-1; clone_size: .; d_call: .; cdr3_aa: CARGEGGQNEQFF; cdr3_nt: TGTGCCAGGGGAGAGGGGGGACAAAATGAGCAGTTCTTC
v_call: TRBV6-6; j_call: TRBJ2-1; clone_size: medium-sized; d_call: .; cdr3_aa: CASSPAEQWVNEQFF; cdr3_nt: TGTGCCAGCAGTCCAGCGGAGCAATGGGTCAATGAGCAGTTCTTC
v_call: TRBV27; j_call: TRBJ2-7; clone_size: many; d_call: .; cdr3_aa: CASSLVDGPYEQYF; cdr3_nt: TGTGCCAGCAGTTTAGTCGACGGGCCCTACGAGCAGTACTTC
v_call: TRBV6-2/TRBV6-3; j_call: TRBJ2-7; clone_size: many; d_call: TRBD1; cdr3_aa: CASSSPRQGAYEQYF; cdr3_nt: TGTGCCAGCAGTTCCCCACGACAGGGGGCCTACGAGCAGTACTTC
v_call: TRBV20-1; j_call: TRBJ1-2; clone_size: many; d_call: .; cdr3_aa: CSARVPPGSYGYTF; cdr3_nt: TGCAGTGCTAGAGTCCCTCCAGGGTCCTATGGCTACACCTTC
v_call: TRBV6-5; j_call: TRBJ2-7; clone_size: many; d_call: .; cdr3_aa: CASSSPRTTVEQYF; cdr3_nt: TGTGCCAGCAGTTCTCCGAGGACGACAGTTGAGCAGTACTTC
v_call: TRBV20-1; j_call: TRBJ1-2; clone_size: .; d_call: TRBD1; cdr3_aa: CSAITDRTGNYGYTF; cdr3_nt: TGCAGTGCCATTACGGACCGGACAGGGAACTATGGCTACACCTTC
v_call: TRBV3-1; j_call: TRBJ2-3; clone_size: many; d_call: TRBD2; cdr3_aa: CASSQQSGRTDTQYF; cdr3_nt: TGTGCCAGCAGCCAACAAAGCGGGAGGACAGATACGCAGTATTTT
v_call: TRBV7-9; j_call: TRBJ1-1; clone_size: many; d_call: .; cdr3_aa: CASTPGATEAFF; cdr3_nt: TGTGCCAGCACCCCAGGTGCCACTGAAGCTTTCTTT
v_call: TRBV7-2; j_call: TRBJ2-7; clone_size: many; d_call: .; cdr3_aa: CASSWASEQYF; cdr3_nt: TGTGCCAGCAGCTGGGCGAGCGAGCAGTACTTC
v_call: TRBV28; j_call: TRBJ2-3; clone_size: few; d_call: .; cdr3_aa: CASSKTSDTQYF; cdr3_nt: TGTGCCAGCAGTAAGACATCAGATACGCAGTATTTT
v_call: TRBV7-2; j_call: TRBJ2-1; clone_size: many; d_call: .; cdr3_aa: CASSPRYGGEQFF; cdr3_nt: TGTGCCAGCAGCCCCCGGTATGGGGGTGAGCAGTTCTTC
v_call: TRBV28; j_call: TRBJ2-1; clone_size: medium-sized; d_call: TRBD2; cdr3_aa: CASSRTSGGVNEQFF; cdr3_nt: TGTGCCAGCAGCCGGACTAGCGGAGGGGTCAATGAGCAGTTCTTC
v_call: TRBV27; j_call: TRBJ2-7; clone_size: few; d_call: .; cdr3_aa: CASSSYHGQPITYEQYF; cdr3_nt: TGTGCCAGCAGTTCATACCATGGACAACCCATAACCTACGAGCAGTACTTC
v_call: TRBV28; j_call: TRBJ1-1; clone_size: few; d_call: .; cdr3_aa: CASSFGPPMNTEAFF; cdr3_nt: TGTGCCAGCAGTTTCGGACCCCCCATGAACACTGAAGCTTTCTTT